The rows below give T cell receptor beta chains drawn from one sample of a study of glioma-infiltrating T cells. MiXCR, applied by TCRdb to the multiplex PCR reads, yields one record per CDR3 protein. Seen here are about 400,000 distinct CDR3 sequences, 41% observed once, and the top ten hold around 13%. Sequenced input: glioma tissue, nonneoplastic brain tissue, or PBMCs (not recorded which). These receptors were obtained from a human donor with low-grade glioma or glioblastoma, undergoing nonglioma brain surgery, or in good health (not recorded which). Both conserved end residues are part of each CDR3. The order of the fields is D gene, J gene, clone size, V gene, CDR3 protein, CDR3 DNA. The D gene is left open where the match is weak. Part of the rows lack a size; the others show once, few, many or a class for expanded clones.

D gene: TRBD1
J gene: TRBJ2-7
clone size: many
V gene: TRBV6-1
CDR3 protein: CASSAGTAYYEQYF
CDR3 DNA: TGTGCCAGCAGTGCCGGGACAGCTTATTACGAGCAGTACTTC

D gene: NA
J gene: TRBJ2-5
clone size: few
V gene: TRBV19
CDR3 protein: CASSMGGETQYF
CDR3 DNA: TGTGCCAGTAGTATGGGGGGAGAGACCCAGTACTTC

D gene: NA
J gene: TRBJ2-4
clone size: few
V gene: TRBV4-1
CDR3 protein: CASSQGTPNIQYF
CDR3 DNA: TGCGCCAGCAGCCAAGGGACACCGAACATTCAGTACTTC

D gene: TRBD2
J gene: TRBJ2-7
clone size: once
V gene: TRBV28
CDR3 protein: CASSLAGLAGGSEQYF
CDR3 DNA: TGTGCCAGCAGCTTAGCTGGCCTAGCGGGAGGGAGTGAGCAGTACTTC

D gene: TRBD1
J gene: TRBJ1-1
clone size: NA
V gene: TRBV29-1
CDR3 protein: CSVEGATGITEAFF
CDR3 DNA: TGCAGCGTTGAAGGCGCGACAGGGATTACTGAAGCTTTCTTT

D gene: NA
J gene: TRBJ1-1
clone size: many
V gene: TRBV20-1
CDR3 protein: CSARGTENTEAFF
CDR3 DNA: TGCAGTGCTAGAGGAACAGAAAACACTGAAGCTTTCTTT

D gene: TRBD1
J gene: TRBJ1-4
clone size: NA
V gene: TRBV27
CDR3 protein: CSSSLQGANEKLFF
CDR3 DNA: TGTTCCAGCAGTCTACAGGGGGCTAATGAAAAACTGTTTTTT

D gene: TRBD2
J gene: TRBJ2-1
clone size: few
V gene: TRBV20-1
CDR3 protein: CSLSGGSYNERFF
CDR3 DNA: TGCAGCCTGTCGGGGGGTTCCTACAATGAGCGGTTCTTC

D gene: NA
J gene: TRBJ1-5
clone size: few
V gene: TRBV12-3/TRBV12-4
CDR3 protein: CASSWSRGMAPQHF
CDR3 DNA: TGTGCCAGCAGTTGGTCGAGGGGGATGGCGCCCCAGCATTTT

D gene: NA
J gene: TRBJ2-1
clone size: NA
V gene: TRBV18
CDR3 protein: CATQLGADNERFF
CDR3 DNA: TGTGCCACCCAACTTGGGGCAGACAATGAGCGGTTCTTC

D gene: NA
J gene: TRBJ1-5
clone size: few
V gene: TRBV27
CDR3 protein: CASSLSPGRVLDLGQPQHF
CDR3 DNA: TGTGCCAGCAGTTTAAGTCCAGGCCGGGTCTTGGATTTAGGTCAGCCCCAGCATTTT

D gene: TRBD2
J gene: TRBJ2-7
clone size: NA
V gene: TRBV5-1
CDR3 protein: CASSYAGTRNEQYF
CDR3 DNA: TGCGCCAGCAGCTATGCAGGGACTAGGAACGAGCAGTACTTC

D gene: NA
J gene: TRBJ1-5
clone size: many
V gene: TRBV27
CDR3 protein: CASSLSGRGSQPQHF
CDR3 DNA: TGTGCCAGCAGTTTATCGGGCAGGGGTAGTCAGCCCCAGCATTTT